One and the same sample provided the 12 T cell receptor beta chains below, sequenced in a study of T-cell reconstitution after alpha-beta-depleted transplantation in children. Unique molecular identifiers were built into the TCRbeta library. TCRdb passed the PCR reads through MiXCR, listing each CDR3 protein once. The table includes more than 15,000 distinct CDR3 sequences, under 6.5% detected once. The sequencing used PBMCs, collected before TCRalphabeta/CD19-depleted stem cell transplant. The receptors were sampled from a boy between 5 and 17 years old with acute lymphoblastic leukemia, due to receive a stem cell transplant.

There are many counts of this clonotype. This sequence joins TRBV25-1 and TRBJ2-2, with D uncertain. CDR3 length: 14 residues. The germline gives CDR1 MGHDK, CDR2 SYGVNS. The germline V and J ends were trimmed by 2 bases and 2 bases, with 6 bases remaining between them. Written as DNA, the CDR3 is TGTGCCAGCAGTGAACTGCTCAACACCGGGGAGCTGTTTTTT. It specifies CASSELLNTGELFF.

At least ten counts were recorded for this clonotype. The gene calls are TRBV4-2 and TRBJ2-1; no clear D. The V and J ends lost 1 base and 4 bases respectively, with 14 bases between them. The CDR3 is 16 amino acids. CDR1 and CDR2 from the germline V gene are LGHNA and YNFKEQ. CDR3 in DNA: TGTGCCAGCAGCCAAGCACAAGGGTTGGCTTACAATGAGCAGTTCTTC. It specifies CASSQAQGLAYNEQFF.

By share of the sample, this clonotype is medium-sized (0.01 to 0.1%). The chain couples TRBV20-1 to TRBJ2-7; D is ambiguous. V was pared by 1 base and J by 4 bases, with 5 bases between. The CDR3 extends over 11 amino acids. The germline CDR1 and CDR2 sequences are DFQATT and SNEGSKA (reference sequence). The DNA for the CDR3 is TGCAGTGCTAGAGCCGGTTACGAGCAGTACTTC. Its protein product is CSARAGYEQYF.

This clonotype was recorded many times. The CDR3, as DNA: TGTGCCAGCAGTGAGCTAGCGGGAGGCCTTACCATACCTTACAATGAGCAGTTCTTC. Translating gives CASSELAGGLTIPYNEQFF. V and J are TRBV2 and TRBJ2-1; 11 positions match TRBD2. Losses at the gene ends were 3 bases for V and 4 bases for J; bases not matched to a gene: 14. This CDR3 has 19 residues. Germline values: CDR1 SNHLY, CDR2 FYNNEI.

There are many counts of this clonotype. The chain joins TRBV28 to TRBJ2-6, with TRBD1 matching 10 bases. The germline CDR1 and CDR2 sequences are MDHEN and SYDVKM. This CDR3 has 17 residues. V shed 3 bases and J 1 base; nucleotides not matched to a gene: 3. The CDR3 bases are TGTGCCAGCAGTTTCCGGGACAGGGGATCTGGGGCCAACGTCCTGACTTTC. Residues: CASSFRDRGSGANVLTF.

In this sample, this clonotype turned up many times. This chain uses TRBV28 with TRBJ2-3; 7 nucleotides agree with TRBD2. V lost 4 bases to trimming and J lost 1 base; unmatched junction nucleotides: 5. CDR1 is MDHEN, CDR2 SYDVKM, per germline. The CDR3 totals 15 residues. CDR3 region: CASSSRGGGTDTQYF. The CDR3 DNA sequence: TGTGCCAGCAGTTCCCGGGGAGGGGGCACAGATACGCAGTATTTT.

This clonotype was counted many times. The chain employs TRBV12-3 or TRBV12-4 and TRBJ2-3, with TRBD2 matching over 7 bases. This CDR3 has 14 amino acids. The V segment lost 5 bases and the J segment 3 bases; nucleotides outside the gene matches: 5. The CDR3 region is CASSPRGVTDTQYF. In DNA form, the CDR3 reads TGTGCCAGCAGTCCCCGGGGGGTGACAGATACGCAGTATTTT.

This clonotype is medium-sized. The chain combines TRBV4-1 with TRBJ2-3; a weak D match, TRBD2 (5 bases). V was shortened by 0 bases and J by 0 bases, with 13 bases between the two germline ends. Germline assignment: CDR1 MGHRA and CDR2 YSYEKL. The CDR3 totals 17 residues. CDR3 sequence reads: CASSQDIEQRSTDTQYF. The CDR3 DNA reads TGCGCCAGCAGCCAAGATATAGAACAGCGGAGCACAGATACGCAGTATTTT.

In this sample, this clonotype turned up many times. This sequence joins TRBV5-5 and TRBJ1-3; maybe TRBD1 (5 bases). Germline V CDR1 and CDR2: SGHKS, YYEKEE (reference sequence). V lost 0 bases to trimming and J lost 2 bases, with 9 bases between them. CDR3 size: 15 residues. The CDR3 is CASSLGRTPGNTIYF. The CDR3 bases are TGTGCCAGCAGCTTGGGTAGGACACCTGGAAACACCATATATTTT. The variable domain in full, with the rest retrieved from reference TRBV5-5 and TRBJ1-3, is DAGVTQSPTHLIKTRGQQVTLRCSPISGHKSVSWYQQVLGQGPQFIFQYYEKEERGRGNFPDRFSARQFPNYSSELNVNALLLGDSALYLCASSLGRTPGNTIYFGEGSWLTVV.

This clonotype was detected many times. V is TRBV28 and J is TRBJ1-5, with D tentatively TRBD1 (5 bases). The CDR3 has 15 amino acids. CDR1 and CDR2 from the germline V gene are MDHEN and SYDVKM. V dropped 2 bases and J dropped 8 bases, with 16 bases sitting between them. The CDR3: CASSLGWGTREPQHF. CDR3 nucleotide sequence: TGTGCCAGCAGTTTAGGTTGGGGGACGAGGGAGCCCCAGCATTTT.

This clonotype has at least ten counts. The V and J genes are TRBV4-3 and TRBJ1-2, with D unclear. Trimming took off 2 bases at V and 7 bases at J, with 14 bases between the two ends. Germline V gene data show CDR1 as LGHNA and CDR2 as YSLEER. The CDR3 runs to 14 residues. The CDR3 region is CASSQTPARRGYTF. CDR3 DNA: TGCGCCAGCAGCCAAACCCCAGCGAGACGTGGCTACACCTTC.

Ten or more counts support this clonotype. This sequence joins TRBV7-2 and TRBJ2-1; 10 bases line up with TRBD2. The CDR3 sequence is 15 residues long. Per the germline V gene, CDR1 is SGHTA and CDR2 is FQGNSA. Losses at the gene ends were 5 bases for V and 7 bases for J; bases not matched to a gene: 8. This CDR3 reads CASSRTAGGPNEQFF. The CDR3 DNA reads TGTGCCAGCAGCCGGACAGCGGGGGGGCCGAATGAGCAGTTCTTC.